The 5 T cell receptor beta chains listed next were all sequenced from one sample in a study of post-analysis software for immune sequencing data. No antigen has been assigned to these receptors. Study-wide results and caveats: Higher frequency in patients than in controls was seen for about 5 TRBV segments, with TRBV5-6, TRBV5-1 and TRBV20-1 among them.

Unique molecular identifiers were present in the TCR beta cDNA libraries. MiXCR was run by TCRdb on the PCR reads, yielding one entry per CDR3 protein. The table includes about 380,000 distinct CDR3 sequences, approximately 38% detected once. The specimen sequenced was blood. The receptor set was obtained from a girl aged 5 to 17 with multiple sclerosis.

V is TRBV20-1 and J is TRBJ2-3; 10 nucleotides align to TRBD2. CDR1 is DFQATT, CDR2 SNEGSKA, per germline (reference sequence). The trim removed 3 bases at V and 2 bases at J, leaving 5 bases unmatched. This CDR3 contains 15 residues. CDR3 sequence (DNA): TGCAGTGCTAGTCCTAGCGGGGGCCCCACAGATACGCAGTATTTT. Its protein is CSASPSGGPTDTQYF.

In its sample, this clonotype was seen a few times. V is TRBV4-1 and J is TRBJ2-7, with a tentative D call TRBD2 (5 bases). The germline CDR1 and CDR2 sequences are MGHRA and YSYEKL. With 0 bases removed from V and 3 bases from J, the gap between germline ends came to 12 bases. This CDR3 has 15 amino acids. The CDR3 DNA is TGCGCCAGCAGCCAAGATGAGGGCCGGGGCTACGAGCAGTACTTC. Protein product: CASSQDEGRGYEQYF.

The chain is built from TRBV11-2 and TRBJ1-2, with D perhaps matching TRBD1 (6 bases). The V end lost 4 bases, the J end lost 7 bases, and 16 bases lay between the germline ends. The CDR3 is 14 amino acids. CDR1 is SGHAT, CDR2 FQNNGV, per germline. The CDR3 loop reads CASSSVRGRGGYTF. The CDR3 coding sequence is TGTGCCAGCAGCTCTGTGCGGGGGCGAGGTGGCTACACCTTC.

This chain links TRBV6-6 with TRBJ1-6, with D possibly being TRBD1 (5 bases). The germline CDR1 and CDR2 sequences are MNHNY and SVGAGI (reference sequence). Trimming took off 0 bases at V and 6 bases at J, with 9 bases between the two ends. This CDR3 is built from 15 residues. As DNA, the CDR3 is TGTGCCAGCAGTTACTCGGGACGGTCTAATTCACCCCTCCACTTT. Translated: CASSYSGRSNSPLHF.

V gene TRBV12-3 or TRBV12-4 combines with J gene TRBJ2-7; D assignment may be TRBD1 or TRBD2 (6 bases each). The CDR3 spans 13 residues. V was cut by 7 bases and J by 3 bases, with 13 bases left in between. In nucleotides, the CDR3 is TGTGCCAGCAAGGGGGAGGCAAACTACGAGCAGTACTTC. Translating it yields CASKGEANYEQYF.